Each of the 30 T cell receptor beta chains below was sequenced from the same sample in a study of OX40 agonist ivuxolimab in advanced cancers. Receptors were amplified or captured by the immunoSEQ multiplex PCR assay. Held by TCRdb, this immuneACCESS table contains in-frame sequences only and omits some clones. Under half of the omission traces to an unresolved V gene where checked; the cause of the rest is unknown. The sample contains some 90,000 clones, about 92% of them found a single time. The ten top clones hold 3% to 3.5% of the sample. This sample comprised CD4+ or CD8+ T cells sorted from blood, obtained in a trial of the OX40 agonist ivuxolimab. Receptor source: an adult with an advanced solid tumor such as melanoma, head and neck, liver or kidney cancer.

This sequence joins TRBV10-3 and TRBJ2-5; 10 nucleotides match TRBD2. Per germline, CDR1 ENHRY and CDR2 SYGVKD. The CDR3 extends over 15 amino acids. Losses at the gene ends were 10 bases for V and 5 bases for J; bases not matched to a gene: 13. In DNA form, the CDR3 reads TGTGCCACCGGCGGGGGGCTAGCGGGGGTGGAGACCCAGTACTTC. As protein: CATGGGLAGVETQYF.

V and J are TRBV5-6 and TRBJ2-7; no reliable D call. Germline V gene lookup returns CDR1 SGHDT and CDR2 YYEEEE. V was trimmed by 0 bases and J by 2 bases, leaving 9 bases between them. The CDR3 runs 14 residues. The chain's CDR3 is CASSLGQAPYEQYF. In DNA form, the CDR3 reads TGTGCCAGCAGCTTGGGCCAGGCGCCCTACGAGCAGTACTTC.

V gene TRBV30 combines with J gene TRBJ1-2; D unresolved. Germline lookup yields CDR1 GTSNPN and CDR2 SVGIG (reference sequence). This CDR3 spans 12 amino acids. V was shortened by 0 bases and J by 4 bases, with 6 bases between the two germline ends. CDR3 coding DNA: TGTGCCTGGAGTGTAACGCGCTATGGCTACACCTTC. As protein: CAWSVTRYGYTF.

The V gene is TRBV13, the J gene TRBJ2-1; a possible D gene is TRBD2 (5 bases). Germline CDR1 and CDR2: PRHDT and FYEKMQ (reference sequence). There are 15 residues in the CDR3. V gave up 4 bases and J gave up 6 bases, with 16 bases separating them. The CDR3 DNA is TGTGCCAGCAGCTCATCGACTCGGGGTAGCAATGAGCAGTTCTTC. It encodes CASSSSTRGSNEQFF.

The genes are TRBV6-1 and TRBJ2-1; D gene uncertain. V lost 6 bases to trimming and J lost 5 bases, with 2 bases between them. Germline CDR1 reads MNHNS; CDR2 reads SASEGT. This CDR3 region has 10 residues. The CDR3 is CASSDNEQFF. DNA of the CDR3: TGTGCCAGCAGCGACAATGAGCAGTTCTTC.

The sample holds one count of this clone. Other nucleotide sequences from this sample produce the same CDR3. This sequence joins TRBV27 and TRBJ1-5; D unresolved. Trimming took 0 bases from V and 2 from J, leaving 5 bases between them. Germline V gene sequence: CDR1 MNHEY, CDR2 SMNVEV (reference sequence). The CDR3 length is 14 residues. CDR3 region: CASSLSGGNQPQHF. CDR3 in DNA: TGTGCCAGCAGTTTATCGGGCGGCAATCAGCCCCAGCATTTT.

The chain carries TRBV6-5 and TRBJ2-2; TRBD1 aligns across 7 bases. The CDR3 extends over 14 amino acids. The V and J ends lost 5 bases and 6 bases, in that order; junction bases with no gene match: 6. Germline V gives CDR1 MNHEY, CDR2 SVGAGI. CDR3 nucleotide sequence: TGTGCCAGCAGTACCTGGACAGGTGCCGGGGAGCTGTTTTTT. Encoded protein: CASSTWTGAGELFF.

The CDR3: CASSLGVDVETQYF. The CDR3 DNA reads TGTGCCAGCAGTCTAGGCGTGGACGTAGAGACCCAGTACTTC. This sequence joins TRBV6-5 and TRBJ2-5; D is unresolved. The CDR3 has 14 amino acids. The V and J ends lost 5 bases and 4 bases respectively, with 14 bases between them. The germline V gene encodes CDR1 MNHEY and CDR2 SVGAGI.

The gene calls are TRBV29-1 and TRBJ2-3; a weak D match, TRBD2 (6 bases). Between the trimmed V and J ends, which lost 5 bases and 12 bases, there was a span of 12 bases. The germline V gene encodes CDR1 SQVTM and CDR2 ANQGSEA. This CDR3 is 10 amino acids long. The CDR3 bases are TGCAGCGTTAGTGGAGGGAACCAGTATTTT. It specifies CSVSGGNQYF.

As for this clone: The sample holds other DNA sequences that translate to the same CDR3. V and J are TRBV7-8 and TRBJ2-1; D ambiguous. V was shortened by 1 base and J by 7 bases, with 5 bases between the two germline ends. Germline CDR1 reads SGHVS; CDR2 reads FQNEAQ. The CDR3 contains 12 residues. The DNA of the CDR3 is TGTGCCAGCAGCTTAGTGGGAAATGAGCAGTTCTTC. The encoded protein is CASSLVGNEQFF.

This sequence joins TRBV10-3 and TRBJ2-3; TRBD2 agrees at 14 bases. The V and J ends lost 8 bases and 5 bases, in that order; junction bases with no gene match: 12. This CDR3 region has 17 residues. Germline CDR1 ENHRY, CDR2 SYGVKD. The CDR3 loop is CAIEAGLAGVGEDTQYF. In DNA, the CDR3 is TGTGCCATCGAGGCGGGACTAGCGGGAGTCGGGGAAGATACGCAGTATTTT.

The chain joins TRBV29-1 to TRBJ2-7, with D perhaps TRBD2 (6 bases). The V gene's germline CDR1 is SQVTM and CDR2 ANQGSEA. This CDR3 has 16 residues. Trimming pared 0 bases from V and 4 bases from J, leaving 19 bases between. The chain's CDR3 is CSVEETGPGGEYEQYF. CDR3 sequence (DNA): TGCAGCGTTGAAGAAACCGGGCCCGGGGGAGAATACGAGCAGTACTTC.

This clone was recorded once. J is TRBJ2-5 and V is TRBV11-2, with 7 bases fitting TRBD2. Germline CDR1 reads SGHAT; CDR2 reads FQNNGV. This CDR3 is built from 16 residues. J lost 4 bases, V lost 1 base, and 9 bases had no gene match. The CDR3 nucleotides are TGTGCCAGCAGCTTAGCGATCGGACTAGAGGGAGAGACCCAGTACTTC. It codes for CASSLAIGLEGETQYF.

The chain is built from TRBV11-3 and TRBJ1-2, with 10 bases aligning to TRBD1. J gave up 4 bases and V 1 base, and 3 bases lay outside the gene matches. The CDR3 is 15 residues long. Per the germline V gene, CDR1 is SGHNT and CDR2 is YENEEA. CDR3 protein: CASSLGQGAGYGYTF. The CDR3 nucleotides read TGTGCCAGCAGCTTAGGACAGGGGGCTGGCTATGGCTACACCTTC.

A few counts support this clone. The chain joins TRBV5-4 to TRBJ1-1; the D is unclear. The CDR3 sequence is 13 residues long. Per the germline V gene, CDR1 is SGHNT and CDR2 is YYREEE (reference sequence). Trimming pared 1 base from V and 1 base from J, leaving 5 bases between. The CDR3 DNA follows: TGTGCCAGCAGCTTGCCCCAGAACACTGAAGCTTTCTTT. This sequence encodes CASSLPQNTEAFF.

J is TRBJ2-1 and V is TRBV6-1; D remains ambiguous. Per the germline V gene, CDR1 is MNHNS and CDR2 is SASEGT. This CDR3 region has 14 residues. Trimming took 4 bases from V and 2 from J, leaving 9 bases between them. CDR3 sequence: CASSVSNTYNEQFF. CDR3 bases: TGTGCCAGCAGTGTTAGTAATACCTACAATGAGCAGTTCTTC.

The V call is TRBV9, the J call TRBJ1-6, with D possibly TRBD1 on 5 matching bases. The CDR3 has 17 amino acids. V was cut by 3 bases and J by 9 bases, with 22 bases left in between. The V gene's germline CDR1 is SGDLS and CDR2 YYNGEE. The CDR3 reads CASSGGEGMGQGSPLHF. DNA of the CDR3: TGTGCCAGCAGCGGAGGGGAGGGGATGGGCCAGGGTTCACCCCTCCACTTT.

This rearrangement joins TRBV19 to TRBJ2-7, with D perhaps matching TRBD2 (6 bases). The length of the CDR3 is 13 residues. Trimming shortened V by 3 bases and J by 3 bases, and 9 bases separated the two germline ends. Germline V gene lookup returns CDR1 LNHDA and CDR2 SQIVND (reference sequence). The CDR3 loop reads CASSILGGYEQYF. Written as DNA, the CDR3 is TGTGCCAGTAGTATCCTGGGAGGCTACGAGCAGTACTTC.

This clone was observed a few times. CDR3 sequence reads: CASLDRESTEAFF. The CDR3 DNA reads TGTGCCAGTTTAGACAGGGAGAGCACTGAAGCTTTCTTT. V gene TRBV19 combines with J gene TRBJ1-1; 7 nucleotides match TRBD1. V lost 8 bases to trimming and J lost 4 bases; unmatched junction nucleotides: 7. The CDR3 has 13 residues. Germline V CDR1 and CDR2: LNHDA, SQIVND (reference sequence).

V and J are TRBV6-1 and TRBJ2-5; D is uncertain. V lost 5 bases, J lost 0 bases, and 10 bases lay in between. Germline V CDR1 and CDR2: MNHNS, SASEGT. The CDR3 has 14 residues. The CDR3 DNA reads as TGTGCCAGCAGTCCTGACGGGTACCAAGAGACCCAGTACTTC. Translated: CASSPDGYQETQYF.

The chain couples TRBV12-5 to TRBJ2-5; no clear D gene. The germline gives CDR1 LGHNT, CDR2 FRNRAP. Trimming took 2 bases from V and 1 from J, leaving 11 bases between them. The CDR3 loop spans 15 amino acids. The CDR3 DNA reads as TGTGCTAGTGGTTTGAGAATTGACTCCCAAGAGACCCAGTACTTC. This sequence encodes CASGLRIDSQETQYF.

The rearrangement links TRBV6-5 to TRBJ1-2; no definite D call. V lost 4 bases, J lost 4 bases, and 19 bases lay in between. Germline CDR1 MNHEY, CDR2 SVGAGI. This CDR3 has 16 residues. The CDR3 sequence: CASSWGAPTASYGYTF. The DNA for the CDR3 is TGTGCCAGCAGTTGGGGAGCCCCGACGGCCTCCTATGGCTACACCTTC.

This chain uses TRBV7-2 with TRBJ2-2, with a weak D call TRBD1 (6 bases). The CDR3 totals 12 residues. V lost 6 bases and J 9 bases, leaving 11 bases between the germline ends. The germline V gene encodes CDR1 SGHTA and CDR2 FQGNSA. The CDR3 sequence: CASSLGGRELFF. CDR3 DNA sequence: TGTGCCAGCAGTCTAGGGGGACGGGAGCTGTTTTTT.

The J gene is TRBJ2-1, the V gene TRBV13; D perhaps matches TRBD2 (6 bases). V lost 0 bases and J 0 bases, leaving 9 bases between the germline ends. The CDR3 sequence is 16 residues long. Germline-derived CDR1 and CDR2 are PRHDT and FYEKMQ (reference sequence). The CDR3 bases are TGTGCCAGCAGCTTAGGGCTAGCGAGCTCCTACAATGAGCAGTTCTTC. Translation: CASSLGLASSYNEQFF.

The rearrangement joins TRBV6-5 to TRBJ1-1; D gene unclear. The germline V gene encodes CDR1 MNHEY and CDR2 SVGAGI. This CDR3 region has 11 residues. Trimming took 4 bases from V and 7 from J, leaving 7 bases between them. The CDR3 loop reads CASSSLVEAFF. In nucleotides, the CDR3 is TGTGCCAGCAGTTCGCTCGTTGAAGCTTTCTTT.

J is TRBJ2-2 and V is TRBV7-8; D might be TRBD1 (6 bases). With 1 base removed from V and 4 bases from J, the gap between germline ends came to 13 bases. Germline V gene data show CDR1 as SGHVS and CDR2 as FQNEAQ. The length of the CDR3 is 16 residues. CDR3 DNA: TGTGCCAGCAGCTTAGTTACCGGGACACCCACCGGGGAGCTGTTTTTT. The encoded protein is CASSLVTGTPTGELFF.

The chain combines TRBV5-6 with TRBJ2-7, with 14 bases fitting TRBD2. From germline, CDR1 is SGHDT and CDR2 YYEEEE. V gave up 1 base and J gave up 7 bases; unmatched junction bases: 10. The CDR3 has 17 amino acids. The CDR3 sequence is CASSLRTSGGIWQEQYF. The CDR3 DNA is TGTGCCAGCAGCTTGAGGACTAGCGGGGGGATTTGGCAGGAGCAGTACTTC.

This chain connects TRBV19 to TRBJ2-7; 8 bases are a match to TRBD1. This CDR3 is 14 amino acids long. After removal of 8 bases from V and 4 bases from J, the junction contained 10 bases not matched to a gene. Germline loops: CDR1 LNHDA, CDR2 SQIVND (reference sequence). The CDR3 protein is CASAPGTGAYEQYF. The DNA for the CDR3 is TGTGCCAGTGCTCCCGGGACAGGCGCTTACGAGCAGTACTTC.

This rearrangement joins TRBV5-6 to TRBJ2-7, with 8 nucleotides matching TRBD2. Germline V gene sequence: CDR1 SGHDT, CDR2 YYEEEE. There are 18 residues in the CDR3. The V and J ends lost 0 bases and 0 bases, in that order; junction bases with no gene match: 11. The CDR3 is CASSLVSLASGPSYEQYF. CDR3 bases: TGTGCCAGCAGCTTGGTAAGTTTGGCTAGCGGGCCCTCCTACGAGCAGTACTTC. Full variable domain (rest looked up from reference TRBV5-6 and TRBJ2-7): DAGVTQSPTHLIKTRGQQVTLRCSPKSGHDTVSWYQQALGQGPQFIFQYYEEEERQRGNFPDRFSGHQFPNYSSELNVNALLLGDSALYLCASSLVSLASGPSYEQYFGPGTRLTVT.

V usage is TRBV30 and J usage is TRBJ1-3, with unresolved D. CDR3 length: 14 amino acids. V was shortened by 4 bases and J by 0 bases, with 10 bases between the two germline ends. Germline CDR1 GTSNPN, CDR2 SVGIG (reference sequence). The CDR3 loop reads CAWTGLISGNTIYF. In nucleotides, the CDR3 is TGTGCCTGGACTGGACTTATCTCTGGAAACACCATATATTTT.